The sequence of this T cell receptor beta chain was determined in a study of blood T cells in healthy people across ages (dated by TCRdb to about 2015). Regarding the research as a whole: Template switching captured roughly one uniquely barcoded TCR beta cDNA molecule per two T cells in model experiments. For two donors (one aged 18 to 29 and one aged 80 or older), the study analyzed two additional independent replicas of 1 million unique cDNA reads from the same blood draw. The study measured age-related changes in TCR beta repertoire diversity using deep sequencing normalized with unique cDNA molecular identifiers. The donors were divided into four age groups: young (average around 16 years), middle-aged (over 35), aged (approximately 62) and long-lived (about 79). To avoid experimental bias, donors of different ages were randomly spread across the sequencing lanes. What the work shows at the level of the full study, not this receptor alone: Donor CMV infection status was unknown, potentially confounding age-related changes in expanded clonotypes. There was a strong correlation between observed TCR beta diversity and the percentage of naive T cells measured by flow cytometry. Estimates of total diversity based on one million sequenced T cells were considered lower bounds and underestimates. Observed TCR beta diversity per million T cells fell roughly linearly with age, and a significant reduction was already apparent by age about 38. Conclusive comparison of naive and antigen-experienced compartments was prevented by the profiling of bulk unsorted PBMCs. The long-lived group showed more naive CD4+ T cells, fewer expanded clones and increased TCR diversity than the aged group, suggesting age selection.

The protocol used for the library was 5' RACE. Data came from an Illumina HiSeq 2500. A second 7 to 11 cycle PCR used a sample-barcoded 5' primer and a J-beta primer mix. A unique molecular identifier was introduced onto each TCR beta cDNA molecule by a template-switch 5' adaptor carrying 12 random nucleotides. Each sample yielded at least 3 million CDR3-containing paired-end reads. First-strand cDNA was synthesized from all RNA with the Mint cDNA synthesis kit, primed by a TRBC-specific oligonucleotide. After uracil-DNA glycosylase treatment, a first 18-cycle PCR used universal primers M1SS and BC2_uni_R on all cDNA. The study's processing was this. Each sample was normalized by randomly selecting 1 million high-quality reads, each carrying a distinct molecular identifier. Instead of being binned into consensus sequences, reads that shared molecular identifiers were thrown out. CDR3 identification, clonotype clustering and error correction used MiTCR with a Q25 quality threshold and the strictest error-elimination algorithm. A nonparametric unseen species model with Euler transformation was used to estimate a lower bound on total TCR beta diversity. TCRdb cleaned the public reads at Q25 with fastp, built clones with MiXCR and kept in-frame beta chains. Every CDR3 protein is listed once, alongside the most common genes and DNA of its rows. These V and J calls derive from TCRdb rather than the authors' analysis. This sample comprises about 830,000 distinct CDR3 sequences, around 68% of them detected only once. Around 30% of the sample comes from the top ten.

A word on this clonotype: This clone's antigen is unknown. No per-base quality is available; no much larger clone lies one base away.

The donors were 40 or so Caucasian individuals from Russia, aged 6 to 90 years, who were systemically healthy. Each donor gave 9.5 to 10 milliliters of peripheral blood, drawn into EDTA-treated Vacutainer tubes. Ficoll-Paque density-gradient centrifugation was used to isolate PBMCs, with at least 6.5 million per sample. Trizol reagent was used to extract total RNA from PBMCs, with at least 5.5 micrograms per sample. For every donor, flow cytometry on a PBMC aliquot measured the percentage of naive CD45RAhigh/CD27high T cells. The CDR3 sequence holds 16 residues, the cysteine and phenylalanine included. CDR3 DNA is the only sequence kept; it has 48 bases, read in frame from the first base. The V end gives up 4 bases and the J end 4 bases, leaving 11 bases in the junction not matched to a gene. CDR1 and CDR2 were assigned from the germline V gene (reference sequence) as LGHDT and YNNKEL.

This chain joins TRBV3-1 to TRBJ2-3; TRBD1 aligns with 7 central bases. Source material: blood. The source of this sequence is a man in his thirties or forties in good health. In nucleotide form, the sequence is TGTGCCAGCAGCCGAGATCTTAGAGGGGGCGCAGATACGCAGTATTTT. Its protein is CASSRDLRGGADTQYF.